This TCR beta chain was retrieved from a study of tumor T cells in aggressive B-cell lymphoma. This clone was detected once. The protocol was immunoSEQ multiplex PCR, while the TCRdb copy is restricted to in-frame clones and leaves out a portion. The sample lists about 5,600 clones, around 79% occurring once. Germline CDR1 reads MNHEY; CDR2 reads SMNVEV (reference sequence). The CDR3 spans 13 residues. V gave up 8 bases and J gave up 0 bases, with 5 bases separating them. This chain connects TRBV27 to TRBJ2-6, with D possibly TRBD2 on 5 matching bases. Material: tumor tissue. The source of this sequence is an adult with diffuse large B cell lymphoma. CDR3 sequence: CASGLSGANVLTF. CDR3 coding DNA: TGTGCCAGCGGACTCTCTGGGGCCAACGTCCTGACTTTC.